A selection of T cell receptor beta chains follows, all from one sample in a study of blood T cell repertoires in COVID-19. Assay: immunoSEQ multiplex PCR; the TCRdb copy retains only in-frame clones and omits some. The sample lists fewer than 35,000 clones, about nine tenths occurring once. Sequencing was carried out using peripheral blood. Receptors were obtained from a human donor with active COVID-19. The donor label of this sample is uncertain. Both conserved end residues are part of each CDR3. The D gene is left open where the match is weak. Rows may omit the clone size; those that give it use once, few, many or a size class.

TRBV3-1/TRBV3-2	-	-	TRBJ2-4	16	CASSPVVSSDKNIQYF	TGTGCCAGCAGCCCCGTGGTAAGTAGCGACAAAAACATTCAGTACTTC
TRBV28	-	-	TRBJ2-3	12	CASGVGTDTQYF	TGTGCCAGCGGAGTGGGCACAGATACGCAGTATTTT
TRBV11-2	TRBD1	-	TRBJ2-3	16	CASSSWDRASTDTQYF	TGTGCCAGCAGCTCCTGGGACAGGGCTAGCACAGATACGCAGTATTTT
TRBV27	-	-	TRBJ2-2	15	CASSLSPLFGGELFF	TGTGCCAGCAGTTTATCCCCCCTATTTGGCGGGGAGCTGTTTTTT
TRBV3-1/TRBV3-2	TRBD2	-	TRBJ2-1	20	CASSQEGTSGGPPPGDEQFF	TGTGCCAGCAGCCAAGAAGGTACTAGCGGGGGGCCCCCTCCGGGGGATGAGCAGTTCTTC
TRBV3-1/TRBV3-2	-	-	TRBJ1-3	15	CASSPTGSSGNTIYF	TGTGCCAGCAGCCCGACTGGAAGCTCTGGAAACACCATATATTTT
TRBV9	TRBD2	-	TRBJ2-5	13	CASSVGLEETQYF	TGTGCCAGCAGCGTGGGACTAGAAGAGACCCAGTACTTC
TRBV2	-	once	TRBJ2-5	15	CASSTNRAQQETQYF	TGTGCCAGCAGTACTAACAGGGCCCAACAAGAGACCCAGTACTTC
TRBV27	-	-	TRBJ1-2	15	CASSFSGGLGAGYTF	TGTGCCAGCAGTTTTTCCGGGGGTTTAGGGGCTGGCTACACCTTC
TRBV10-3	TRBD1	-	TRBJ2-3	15	CAISEKTGHTDTQYF	TGTGCCATCAGTGAAAAGACAGGGCACACAGATACGCAGTATTTT
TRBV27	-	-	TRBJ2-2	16	CASSLTRSLNTGELFF	TGTGCCAGCAGTTTAACCAGGTCTTTGAACACCGGGGAGCTGTTTTTT
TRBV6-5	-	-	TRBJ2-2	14	CASSQGRVPGELFF	TGTGCCAGCAGCCAGGGCAGGGTACCCGGGGAGCTGTTTTTT
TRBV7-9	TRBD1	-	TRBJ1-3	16	CASSPQTGGGGNTIYF	TGTGCCAGCAGCCCTCAGACAGGGGGCGGAGGAAACACCATATATTTT
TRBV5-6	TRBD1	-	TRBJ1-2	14	CASSSPGQDYGYTF	TGTGCCAGCAGCTCTCCGGGACAGGATTATGGCTACACCTTC
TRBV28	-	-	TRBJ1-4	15	CASIQAGLTNEKLFF	TGTGCCAGCATCCAGGCGGGGTTAACTAATGAAAAACTGTTTTTT
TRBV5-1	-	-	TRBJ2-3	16	CASSLSRSSSTDTQYF	TGCGCCAGCAGCTTGAGCCGGAGCTCTAGCACAGATACGCAGTATTTT
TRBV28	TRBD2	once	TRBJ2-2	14	CASWTGTTIGELFF	TGTGCCAGCTGGACCGGGACTACTATCGGGGAGCTGTTTTTT
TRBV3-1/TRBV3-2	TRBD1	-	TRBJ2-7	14	CASSQGTGYYEQYF	TGTGCCAGCAGCCAAGGGACAGGGTACTACGAGCAGTACTTC
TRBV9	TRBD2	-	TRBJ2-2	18	CASSLRLAGGTNTGELFF	TGTGCCAGCAGCCTCAGACTAGCGGGGGGGACGAACACCGGGGAGCTGTTTTTT
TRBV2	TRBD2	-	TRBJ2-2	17	CASTRTRGGVGTGELFF	TGTGCCAGCACTCGGACTCGCGGGGGGGTGGGGACCGGGGAGCTGTTTTTT
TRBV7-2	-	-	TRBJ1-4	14	CASSLVQGSEKLFF	TGTGCCAGCAGCTTAGTACAGGGTAGCGAAAAACTGTTTTTT
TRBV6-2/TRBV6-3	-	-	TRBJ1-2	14	CASSYSGRYDGYTF	TGTGCCAGCAGTTACTCGGGCAGGTATGATGGCTACACCTTC
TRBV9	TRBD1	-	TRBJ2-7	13	CASSALDRGYRYF	TGTGCCAGCAGCGCCCTCGACAGGGGTTATCGGTACTTC
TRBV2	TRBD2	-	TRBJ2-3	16	CASSESVAGGLDTQYF	TGTGCCAGCAGTGAATCGGTAGCGGGAGGGCTAGATACGCAGTATTTT
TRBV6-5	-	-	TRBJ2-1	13	CASSFDADNEQFF	TGTGCCAGCAGCTTCGACGCGGACAATGAGCAGTTCTTC
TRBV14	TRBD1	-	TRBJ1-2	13	CASSPDRGFGYTF	TGTGCCAGCAGCCCCGACAGGGGCTTTGGCTACACCTTC
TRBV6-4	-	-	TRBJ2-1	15	CAERNQRGFGVEQFF	TGTGCCGAGCGCAATCAGAGGGGGTTCGGGGTTGAGCAGTTCTTC
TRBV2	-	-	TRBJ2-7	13	CASKEKGAYEQYF	TGTGCCAGCAAGGAAAAAGGGGCTTACGAGCAGTACTTC
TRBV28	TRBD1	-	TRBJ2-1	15	CASSVSILTTGKQFF	TGTGCCAGCAGTGTCTCCATACTCACGACAGGGAAGCAGTTCTTC
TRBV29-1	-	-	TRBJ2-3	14	CSVSAGTQGDTQYF	TGCAGCGTCTCGGCAGGCACCCAGGGAGATACGCAGTATTTT
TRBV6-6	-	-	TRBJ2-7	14	CASRPDGGRYEQYF	TGTGCCAGCAGACCTGACGGAGGGCGATACGAGCAGTACTTC
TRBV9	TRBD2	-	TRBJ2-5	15	CASSVSGRAAETQYF	TGTGCCAGCAGCGTTAGCGGGAGGGCCGCAGAGACCCAGTACTTC
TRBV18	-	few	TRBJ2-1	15	CASSPVGGAYNEQFF	TGTGCCAGCTCACCAGTAGGGGGTGCCTACAATGAGCAGTTCTTC
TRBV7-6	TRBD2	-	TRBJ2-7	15	CASSLRRGGISEQYF	TGTGCCAGCAGCTTAAGGCGGGGGGGCATATCCGAGCAGTACTTC
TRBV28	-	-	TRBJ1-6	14	CASRYTREAPPLHF	TGTGCCAGCAGATATACCCGGGAAGCACCACCCCTCCACTTT
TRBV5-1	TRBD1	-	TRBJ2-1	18	CASSWPGQGSSSYNEQFF	TGCGCCAGCAGCTGGCCGGGACAGGGTTCGAGCTCCTACAATGAGCAGTTCTTC
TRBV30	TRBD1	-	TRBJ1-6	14	CAWMGQGERSPLHF	TGTGCCTGGATGGGACAGGGTGAGCGGTCACCCCTCCACTTT
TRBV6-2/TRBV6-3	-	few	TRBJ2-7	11	CASSYSASQYF	TGTGCCAGCAGTTACTCGGCTAGCCAGTACTTC
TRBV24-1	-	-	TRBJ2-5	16	CATSILTGEIQETQYF	TGTGCCACCAGCATACTGACAGGCGAGATACAAGAGACCCAGTACTTC
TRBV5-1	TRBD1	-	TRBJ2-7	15	CASSTTGQGSYEQYF	TGCGCCAGCAGCACAACGGGACAGGGTTCCTACGAGCAGTACTTC
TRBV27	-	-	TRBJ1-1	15	CASSFLVKMNTEAFF	TGTGCCAGCAGTTTTTTAGTTAAAATGAACACTGAAGCTTTCTTT
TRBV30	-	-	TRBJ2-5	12	CAWSPGAQTQYF	TGTGCCTGGAGTCCAGGTGCTCAGACCCAGTACTTC
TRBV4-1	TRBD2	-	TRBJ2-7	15	CASSQEPGLTYEQYF	TGCGCCAGCAGCCAGGAACCGGGACTAACCTACGAGCAGTACTTC
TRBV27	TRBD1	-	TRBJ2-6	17	CASSPDRAISGANVLTF	TGTGCCAGCAGCCCGGACAGGGCTATTTCTGGGGCCAACGTCCTGACTTTC
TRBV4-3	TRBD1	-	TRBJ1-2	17	CASSQDLTAGGNYGYTF	TGCGCCAGCAGCCAAGATTTAACGGCAGGGGGGAACTATGGCTACACCTTC
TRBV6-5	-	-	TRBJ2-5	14	CASSLRGIGETQYF	TGTGCCAGCTCCCTTAGGGGGATTGGGGAGACCCAGTACTTC
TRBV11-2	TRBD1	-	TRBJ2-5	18	CASSLGQGASLPQETQYF	TGTGCCAGCAGCTTAGGACAGGGGGCATCCTTACCTCAGGAGACCCAGTACTTC